This TCR beta chain was recovered during a study of T-cell memory formation after mild COVID-19. General study findings and limits: The appearance of some responding clones in pre-infection memory suggested that cross-reactive memory joined. Clones shrinking from day 15 to 85 showed even CD4/CD8 mixes; later expanders tilted CD4+. The CD4+ clones that contracted clustered mainly within CM and EM, and the CD8+ clones concentrated in EMRA.

The V gene end was trimmed by 6 bases and the J gene end by 2 bases; junction bases not matched to a gene: 7. This CDR3 region has 16 residues. Germline values: CDR1 SGHRS, CDR2 YFSETQ. This clonotype has just a few counts. Its antigen is unidentified. 5'RACE, which relied on constant-segment primers, yielded TCR alpha and TCR beta cDNA libraries carrying sample barcodes and UMIs. TCRdb called the 5' RACE reads again in MiXCR, with one record for every CDR3 protein. The table lists approximately 260,000 distinct CDR3 sequences, 16% of them singletons. The genes are TRBV5-1 and TRBJ2-1; 11 nucleotides match TRBD1. The sequenced sample consisted of PBMCs or a T cell subset sorted from them (not recorded which). This clonotype was sampled from a man younger than 35 who had mild COVID-19 (a few samples of this study predate the infection). Cell type and time point are not known. The CDR3 DNA reads as TGCGCCAGCAAAGACCCGGGACAGGGGGCCTACAATGAGCAGTTCTTC. This translates into CASKDPGQGAYNEQFF.